One sample yielded the 27 T cell receptor beta chains listed below, sequenced in a study of cytomegalovirus exposure and HLA in healthy donors. It was with 60 Vbeta and 13 Jbeta primers that the PCR ran. The assay was immunoSEQ multiplex PCR, and TCRdb's table has in-frame clones only and misses some. The data hold about 120,000 clones, with about 79% observed a single time. The sequenced sample was PBMCs. These receptors came from a man aged 25-40 years in good health and CMV-seropositive.

The chain combines TRBV27 with TRBJ1-5, with D tentatively TRBD1 (6 bases). The CDR3 has 14 residues. V lost 2 bases to trimming and J lost 5 bases, with 10 bases between them. Germline V gene sequence: CDR1 MNHEY, CDR2 SMNVEV (reference sequence). In DNA form, the CDR3 reads TGTGCCAGCAGTTTAAGGGGGGGCGATCAGCCCCAGCATTTT. It translates to CASSLRGGDQPQHF.

The chain recombines TRBV5-4 with TRBJ2-2; 10 bases are a match to TRBD2. This CDR3 has 15 residues. CDR1 SGHNT and CDR2 YYREEE come from the germline V gene (reference sequence). The trim removed 3 bases at V and 5 bases at J, leaving 4 bases unmatched. This CDR3 reads CASSSPGLATGELFF. In DNA form, the CDR3 reads TGTGCCAGCAGCTCCCCGGGACTAGCGACCGGGGAGCTGTTTTTT.

The chain has TRBV7-9 and TRBJ1-1; the D is unclear. Trimming removed 5 bases at V and 2 bases at J, with 9 bases between. Germline V gives CDR1 SEHNR, CDR2 FQNEAQ (reference sequence). The CDR3 totals 13 residues. The DNA of the CDR3 is TGTGCCAGCAGCACAACTATAAACACTGAAGCTTTCTTT. Encoded protein: CASSTTINTEAFF.

The rearrangement links TRBV9 to TRBJ2-7, with TRBD2 matching over 8 bases. Germline CDR1 is SGDLS and CDR2 is YYNGEE. The CDR3 length is 15 residues. J lost 0 bases, V lost 2 bases, and 4 bases had no gene match. CDR3 sequence (DNA): TGTGCCAGCAGCGTGGCGGGGGGACCCTCCTACGAGCAGTACTTC. It codes for CASSVAGGPSYEQYF.

This sequence joins TRBV18 and TRBJ1-2, with D uncertain. V lost 2 bases, J lost 2 bases, and 6 bases lay in between. Germline values: CDR1 KGHSH, CDR2 LQKENI. This CDR3 spans 13 amino acids. The DNA for the CDR3 is TGTGCCAGCTCACCAGACTCCAACTATGGCTACACCTTC. It translates to CASSPDSNYGYTF.

The V gene is TRBV2, the J gene TRBJ2-7, with TRBD1 identical over 7 bases. After removal of 5 bases from V and 7 bases from J, the junction contained 8 bases not matched to a gene. CDR3 size: 13 residues. Germline V CDR1 and CDR2: SNHLY, FYNNEI. The CDR3 bases are TGTGCCAGCAGTACTACAGGGGTAGGGGAGCAGTACTTC. Amino acid sequence: CASSTTGVGEQYF.

The genes are TRBV15 and TRBJ1-2; no reliable D call. Trimming left V 0 bases short and J 4 bases short, with 12 bases between. Per the germline V gene, CDR1 is LNHNV and CDR2 is YYDKDF (reference sequence). The CDR3 length is 15 residues. The DNA of the CDR3 is TGTGCCACCAGCAGAGATCTTGAGTTTGGCTATGGCTACACCTTC. Protein sequence: CATSRDLEFGYGYTF.

This clone was detected only a few times. A far larger clone is only one base removed, so a read error is likely. The sample has other DNA sequences that encode this CDR3 too. This rearrangement joins TRBV29-1 to TRBJ2-7; D may be TRBD2 (6 bases). CDR1 and CDR2 (germline): SQVTM, ANQGSEA. The CDR3 covers 14 residues. DNA of the CDR3: TGTAGCGTTGCGGGGACGGGGGTCTCCTACGAGCAGTACTTC. Protein sequence: CSVAGTGVSYEQYF.

The chain carries TRBV25-1 and TRBJ1-6; tentatively, D is TRBD1 (5 bases). This CDR3 is 15 amino acids long. Germline V lookup: CDR1 MGHDK, CDR2 SYGVNS. The V and J ends lost 1 base and 5 bases respectively, with 9 bases between them. The chain's CDR3 is CASSEWGGNNSPLHF. DNA of the CDR3: TGTGCCAGCAGTGAATGGGGGGGAAATAATTCACCCCTCCACTTT.

The chain carries TRBV5-4 and TRBJ1-2; D may be TRBD1 (5 bases). In germline, CDR1 is SGHNT, CDR2 YYREEE (reference sequence). The CDR3 has 15 residues. V was cut by 0 bases and J by 1 base, with 10 bases left in between. This chain's CDR3 is CASSLVGTYNYGYTF. The CDR3 DNA follows: TGTGCCAGCAGCTTGGTAGGGACTTATAACTATGGCTACACCTTC.

CDR3 loop: CASSYEWGNTIYF. The CDR3 coding sequence is TGTGCCAGCAGTTACGAGTGGGGAAACACCATATATTTT. This chain connects TRBV6-6 to TRBJ1-3, with D unresolved. CDR3 length: 13 amino acids. Looked up from germline, CDR1 is MNHNY and CDR2 is SVGAGI (reference sequence). V lost 2 bases, J lost 4 bases, and 6 bases lay in between.

The chain recombines TRBV7-6 with TRBJ2-7, with D maybe TRBD2 (5 bases). Germline V gene lookup returns CDR1 SGHVS and CDR2 FNYEAQ. V was pared by 1 base and J by 6 bases, with 10 bases between. There are 13 residues in the CDR3. The CDR3 nucleotides are TGTGCCAGCAGCTTAGTTTTGGAGGCCGAGCAGTACTTC. It encodes CASSLVLEAEQYF.

The chain has TRBV11-2 and TRBJ2-5; a weak D match, TRBD1 (6 bases). V dropped 3 bases and J dropped 4 bases, with 15 bases sitting between them. The CDR3 is 15 amino acids. Per the germline V gene, CDR1 is SGHAT and CDR2 is FQNNGV. The DNA of the CDR3 is TGTGCCAGCAGCTTCGGGGACAAAAGGCGAGAGACCCAGTACTTC. This sequence encodes CASSFGDKRRETQYF.

The chain joins TRBV4-3 to TRBJ1-5; D remains ambiguous. The CDR3 length is 16 residues. Trimming stripped 1 base from V and 3 bases from J, with 13 bases between. Germline-derived CDR1 and CDR2 are LGHNA and YSLEER. CDR3 in amino acids: CASSQGARATNQPQHF. Written as DNA, the CDR3 is TGCGCCAGCAGCCAAGGGGCCCGTGCTACCAATCAGCCCCAGCATTTT.

This chain connects TRBV5-1 to TRBJ1-6; possible D gene TRBD1, 5 bases. V lost 0 bases and J 9 bases, leaving 10 bases between the germline ends. This CDR3 has 14 amino acids. The germline CDR1 and CDR2 sequences are SGHRS and YFSETQ. The CDR3: CASSLGQGGSPLHF. CDR3 coding DNA: TGCGCCAGCAGCTTGGGGCAGGGTGGTTCACCCCTCCACTTT.

V gene TRBV11-3 combines with J gene TRBJ1-1; no firm D call. With 5 bases removed from V and 6 bases from J, the gap between germline ends came to 13 bases. Germline loops: CDR1 SGHNT, CDR2 YENEEA. The CDR3 is 13 amino acids. In DNA, the CDR3 is TGTGCCAGCAGCACCCCGAGGAGTGCTGAAGCTTTCTTT. This sequence encodes CASSTPRSAEAFF.

This clone was observed many times. V usage is TRBV4-3 and J usage is TRBJ2-3; D unresolved. This CDR3 spans 13 amino acids. V lost 1 base to trimming and J lost 10 bases, with 12 bases between them. The V gene's germline CDR1 is LGHNA and CDR2 YSLEER. This CDR3 is CASSQGIAYSQYF. The CDR3 coding sequence is TGCGCCAGCAGCCAAGGCATCGCATACTCGCAGTATTTT.

The V and J genes are TRBV5-1 and TRBJ2-7; 11 bases match TRBD2. The CDR3 has 16 amino acids. CDR1 and CDR2 from the germline V gene are SGHRS and YFSETQ. The junction had 6 bases not matched to a gene; V was cut back by 4 bases and J by 0 bases. In DNA, the CDR3 is TGCGCCAGCAGCCGAACAACTAGCGGGAGCTCCTACGAGCAGTACTTC. Amino acid sequence: CASSRTTSGSSYEQYF.

This rearrangement joins TRBV7-9 to TRBJ1-2, with 8 bases that match TRBD1. With V trimmed by 4 bases and J by 0 bases, 7 bases remained unmatched. Germline values: CDR1 SEHNR, CDR2 FQNEAQ (reference sequence). The CDR3 is 16 amino acids. CDR3 DNA sequence: TGTGCCAGCAGCTCAGGGGGCGGTCGGTCTAACTATGGCTACACCTTC. Translating gives CASSSGGGRSNYGYTF. The complete variable domain, with remaining parts taken from reference TRBV7-9 and TRBJ1-2, reads DTGVSQNPRHKITKRGQNVTFRCDPISEHNRLYWYRQTLGQGPEFLTYFQNEAQLEKSRLLSDRFSAERPKGSFSTLEIQRTEQGDSAMYLCASSSGGGRSNYGYTFGSGTRLTVV.

J is TRBJ2-2 and V is TRBV29-1; D perhaps matches TRBD1 (5 bases). The germline gives CDR1 SQVTM, CDR2 ANQGSEA. The CDR3 spans 14 residues. The V end lost 5 bases, the J end lost 1 base, and 11 bases lay between the germline ends. CDR3 residues: CSVRTFLNTGELFF. DNA for the CDR3: TGCAGCGTTCGGACATTTCTGAACACCGGGGAGCTGTTTTTT.

This clone showed up just once. In the same sample, other DNA sequences code for this CDR3. The chain recombines TRBV27 with TRBJ1-5, with D maybe TRBD1 (6 bases). V lost 2 bases to trimming and J lost 2 bases, with 7 bases between them. The CDR3 sequence is 14 residues long. The V gene's germline CDR1 is MNHEY and CDR2 SMNVEV (reference sequence). CDR3 sequence: CASSLRQGNQPQHF. The CDR3 DNA follows: TGTGCCAGCAGTTTAAGACAGGGCAATCAGCCCCAGCATTTT.

Written as DNA, the CDR3 is TGCGCCAGCAGCCATTTCCCGGCACTAGATTCGGCTGAGCAGTTCTTC. This translates into CASSHFPALDSAEQFF. The genes are TRBV4-3 and TRBJ2-1; weak D call: TRBD2 (5 bases). V was trimmed by 3 bases and J by 9 bases, leaving 21 bases between them. There are 16 residues in the CDR3. From germline, CDR1 is LGHNA and CDR2 YSLEER.

The CDR3 bases are TGTGCCAGCAGCGCCCGGGACAGACATGGCTACACCTTC. Amino acids: CASSARDRHGYTF. The gene calls are TRBV11-1 and TRBJ1-2; 7 bases align to TRBD1. The CDR3 loop spans 13 amino acids. Germline V gives CDR1 SGHAT, CDR2 FQDESV (reference sequence). Trimming cost V 5 bases and J 6 bases; bases outside gene matches: 6.

CDR3 protein: CASSFGRQETQYF. The CDR3 DNA reads as TGTGCCAGCAGCTTTGGCCGTCAAGAGACCCAGTACTTC. The V gene is TRBV6-5, the J gene TRBJ2-5; D is uncertain. The CDR3 length is 13 residues. Germline CDR1 MNHEY, CDR2 SVGAGI. V lost 6 bases and J lost 2, with 10 bases in between.

Concerning this clone: At one end, the junction sequence differs from germline, possibly due to a read error. The same CDR3 can be traced to other DNA sequences in this sample. The rearrangement uses TRBV7-3 and TRBJ1-5; the D is unclear. Germline loops: CDR1 SGHTA, CDR2 FQGTGA. CDR3 length: 15 residues. The CDR3 region is CASSLYGESGQPQHF. CDR3 in DNA: TGCGCCAGCAGCTTATATGGAGAGAGCGGCCAGCCCCAGCATTTT. Full variable domain (remainder filled in from reference TRBV7-3 and TRBJ1-5): GAGVSQTPSNKVTEKGKYVELRCDPISGHTALYWYRQSLGQGPEFLIYFQGTGAADDSGLPNDRFFAVRPEGSVSTLKIQRTERGDSAVYLCASSLYGESGQPQHFGDGTRLSIL.

This chain joins TRBV28 and TRBJ2-6; TRBD1 is a possible D gene (6 bases). The CDR3 has 16 amino acids. Germline V lookup: CDR1 MDHEN, CDR2 SYDVKM. The V end lost 2 bases, the J end lost 0 bases, and 8 bases lay between the germline ends. CDR3 bases: TGTGCCAGCAGTTTAGGACAGAGCTCTGGGGCCAACGTCCTGACTTTC. Amino acids: CASSLGQSSGANVLTF.

This clone is a singleton in its sample. The chain employs TRBV5-8 and TRBJ1-6; D is undetermined. This CDR3 region has 15 residues. Deletions cut 2 bases from V and 6 bases from J, with 12 bases between. The V gene's germline CDR1 is SGHTS and CDR2 YDEGEE. CDR3 DNA sequence: TGTGCCAGCAGCTTTGCGGCGGACTTTAATTCACCCCTCCACTTT. Protein product: CASSFAADFNSPLHF. Supplemented by reference TRBV5-8 and TRBJ1-6, the full variable domain reads EAGVTQSPTHLIKTRGQQATLRCSPISGHTSVYWYQQALGLGLQFLLWYDEGEERNRGNFPPRFSGRQFPNYSSELNVNALELEDSALYLCASSFAADFNSPLHFGNGTRLTVT.